This TCR beta chain comes out of a study of CD8+ T cells in alopecia areata. Extracted RNA was reverse transcribed into cDNA, the sequencing template. Some clones are missing from TCRdb's copy, which holds only in-frame ones; the method was immunoSEQ multiplex PCR. The sample has around 300,000 clones, 60% seen once. Treatment reported: oral pan-JAK inhibitor, 5-10 mg twice daily. Looked up from germline, CDR1 is LGHNA and CDR2 is YNFKEQ. The CDR3 spans 16 residues. Trimming left V 1 base short and J 0 bases short, with 10 bases between. Sequencing used CD4+ T cells sorted from blood, obtained around week 54, from a patient treated with tofacitinib. This sequence joins TRBV4-2 and TRBJ2-1; D not resolved. This sequence originates from a human donor with alopecia areata. CDR3 protein: CASSQASTSSYNEQFF. CDR3 bases: TGTGCCAGCAGCCAAGCCTCTACAAGCTCCTACAATGAGCAGTTCTTC.